This is a list of T cell receptor beta chains from one sample in a study of PD-L1 blockade in urothelial cancer. Some clones are missing from TCRdb's copy, which holds only in-frame ones; the method was immunoSEQ multiplex PCR. The sample has about 72,000 clones, around 84% seen once; the top ten hold about 4.5%. The specimen comprised PBMCs, sampled around atezolizumab (anti-PD-L1) treatment. Every receptor here comes from a man aged 65-85 years with urothelial cancer. The CDR3 runs from the conserved cysteine through the conserved F or W. Size is omitted from some rows. Given values are once, few, many or a class for expanded clones.

size,V,J,CDR3
.,TRBV29-1,TRBJ2-5,CSVLTSGQETQYF
.,TRBV6-5,TRBJ1-1,CASTSPGGGTEAFF
.,TRBV10-2,TRBJ2-1,CASSDLTRGQFF
.,TRBV7-9,TRBJ1-3,CASSSLQGSREGNTIYF
few,TRBV10-3,TRBJ2-7,CAISAPGQGRYEQYF
.,TRBV7-9,TRBJ1-2,CASSAQGLTGYGYTF
.,TRBV5-6,TRBJ1-1,CASSTSWGGSQKGAFF
.,TRBV25-1,TRBJ2-3,CASSEYKPSGPGTDTQYF
.,TRBV18,TRBJ2-1,CASSPGLAGADEQFF
.,TRBV5-1,TRBJ2-3,CASSLSGDTDTQYF
few,TRBV28,TRBJ1-1,CASSPWGETRRTEAFF
.,TRBV28,TRBJ1-3,CASSKTGSGNTIYF
.,TRBV5-1,TRBJ2-5,CASSPQGLAEETQYF
.,TRBV19,TRBJ2-3,CATSDLRGTDTQYF
.,TRBV28,TRBJ1-1,CASSFLDRSNTEAFF
.,TRBV9,TRBJ2-1,CASSPEHGRYNEQFF
.,TRBV25-1,TRBJ2-1,CASKGVLRGNEQFF
.,TRBV18,TRBJ2-7,CASSPQTRAEQYF
.,TRBV5-4,TRBJ2-1,CASSFTGLAGFDEQFF
.,TRBV11-2,TRBJ2-3,CASSRGSGPSTDTQYF
once,TRBV7-9,TRBJ1-1,CASSLDMNTEAFF
.,TRBV5-1,TRBJ2-3,CASSVQGDTDTQYF
few,TRBV28,TRBJ2-3,CASSLPGLAVTDTQYF
once,TRBV7-3,TRBJ2-1,CASSFQNGEQFF
.,TRBV4-1,TRBJ2-1,CASSQTTGDEQFF
.,TRBV21-1,TRBJ2-7,CASSVAAKPYEQYF
.,TRBV14,TRBJ2-2,CASNGQGWTGELFF
.,TRBV9,TRBJ2-7,CASSVRQGSSYEQYF